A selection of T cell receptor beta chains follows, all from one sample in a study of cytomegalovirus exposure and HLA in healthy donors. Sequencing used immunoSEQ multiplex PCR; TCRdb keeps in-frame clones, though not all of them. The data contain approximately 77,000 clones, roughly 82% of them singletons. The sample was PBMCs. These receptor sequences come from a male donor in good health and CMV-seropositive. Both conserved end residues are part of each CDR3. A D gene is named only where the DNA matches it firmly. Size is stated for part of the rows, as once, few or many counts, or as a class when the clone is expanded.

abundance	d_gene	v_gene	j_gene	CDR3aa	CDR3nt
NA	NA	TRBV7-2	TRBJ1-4	CASSYGGPNEKLFF	TGTGCCAGCAGCTACGGGGGTCCTAATGAAAAACTGTTTTTT
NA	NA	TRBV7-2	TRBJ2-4	CASSSSVEGRNIQYF	TGTGCCAGCAGCTCAAGCGTCGAAGGCCGAAACATTCAGTACTTC
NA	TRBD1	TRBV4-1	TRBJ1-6	CASSQLGTGELNSPLHF	TGCGCCAGCAGCCAATTAGGGACAGGTGAATTGAATTCACCCCTCCACTTT
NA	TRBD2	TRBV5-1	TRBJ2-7	CASSPTSGRNYEQYF	TGCGCCAGCAGCCCGACTAGCGGGAGAAACTACGAGCAGTACTTC
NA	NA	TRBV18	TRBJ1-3	CASSTVSGVGNTIYF	TGTGCCAGCTCAACCGTATCAGGGGTCGGAAACACCATATATTTT
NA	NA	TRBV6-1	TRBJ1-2	CASTAGVYGYTF	TGTGCCAGCACCGCAGGGGTATATGGCTACACCTTC
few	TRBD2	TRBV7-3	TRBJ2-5	CASSLGVGGGQETQYF	TGTGCCAGCAGCTTAGGGGTGGGCGGGGGCCAAGAGACCCAGTACTTC
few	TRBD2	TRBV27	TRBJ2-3	CASSLRSGGTTDTQYF	TGTGCCAGCAGTTTACGTAGCGGGGGGACCACAGATACGCAGTATTTT
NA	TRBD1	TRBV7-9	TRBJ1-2	CASSTYRGGYYGYTF	TGTGCCAGCAGCACGTACAGGGGAGGATACTATGGCTACACCTTC
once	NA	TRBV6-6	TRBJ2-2	CATSDYLNTGELFF	TGTGCCACATCCGACTACCTGAACACCGGGGAGCTGTTTTTT
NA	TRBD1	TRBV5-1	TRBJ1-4	CASSLWDRVATNEKLFF	TGCGCCAGCAGCTTGTGGGACAGAGTTGCAACTAATGAAAAACTGTTTTTT
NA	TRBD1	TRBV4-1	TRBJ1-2	CASSRRDRNYGYTF	TGCGCCAGCAGCCGGCGGGACAGAAACTATGGCTACACCTTC
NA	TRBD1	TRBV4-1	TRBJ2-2	CASSRTGAALSGELFF	TGCGCCAGCAGCCGAACAGGGGCGGCCTTGTCTGGGGAGCTGTTTTTT
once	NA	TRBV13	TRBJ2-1	CASSSLSDNEQFF	TGTGCCAGCAGCTCCCTAAGTGACAATGAGCAGTTCTTC
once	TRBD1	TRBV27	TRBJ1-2	CASSFLTGSDGYTF	TGCGCCAGCAGTTTCCTGACAGGGTCTGATGGCTACACCTTC
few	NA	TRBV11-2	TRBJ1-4	CASSFNLKPATNEKLFF	TGTGCCAGCAGCTTTAATCTAAAGCCTGCAACTAATGAAAAACTGTTTTTT
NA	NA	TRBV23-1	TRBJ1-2	CASSQSLGDNYYGYTF	TGCGCCAGCAGTCAATCGCTCGGGGACAACTACTATGGCTACACCTTC
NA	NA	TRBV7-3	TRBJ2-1	CASSSTRGYNEQFF	TGTGCCAGCAGCTCTACGCGGGGCTACAATGAGCAGTTCTTC
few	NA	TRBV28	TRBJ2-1	CASLGVLSYNEQFF	TGTGCCAGCCTGGGCGTCCTCTCTTACAATGAGCAGTTCTTC
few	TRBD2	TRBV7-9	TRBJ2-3	CASSPPAGGPDTQYF	TGTGCCAGCAGCCCCCCGGCGGGGGGGCCAGATACGCAGTATTTT
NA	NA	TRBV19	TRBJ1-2	CASSTGQPSNYGYTF	TGTGCCAGTAGTACCGGACAGCCCTCCAACTATGGCTACACCTTC
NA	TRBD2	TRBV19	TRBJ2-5	CASSIGSSGRSQYF	TGTGCCAGTAGTATAGGCTCTAGCGGTCGGTCCCAGTACTTC
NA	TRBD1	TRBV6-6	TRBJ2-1	CASSYGQGAGNEQFF	TGTGCCAGCAGTTACGGGCAGGGGGCGGGGAATGAGCAGTTCTTC
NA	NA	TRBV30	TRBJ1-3	CAWSRSGERNTIYF	TGTGCCTGGAGTCGGTCAGGGGAAAGAAACACCATATATTTT
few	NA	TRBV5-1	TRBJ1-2	CASSLGGHYGYTF	TGCGCCAGCAGCTTAGGGGGTCACTATGGCTACACCTTC
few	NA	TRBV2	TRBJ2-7	CASSMDSSYEQYF	TGTGCCAGCAGTATGGACAGTTCCTACGAGCAGTACTTC
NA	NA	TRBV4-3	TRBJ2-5	CASSQDPSVRGYQETQYF	NA
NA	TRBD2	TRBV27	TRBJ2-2	CASRSLLAGNTGELFF	TGTGCCAGCAGATCACTGCTAGCGGGGAACACCGGGGAGCTGTTTTTT
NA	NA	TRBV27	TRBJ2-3	CASRFSGRDTQYF	TGTGCCAGCAGGTTTAGCGGAAGAGATACGCAGTATTTT
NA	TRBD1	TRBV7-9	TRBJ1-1	CSSSLRAGGRTEAFF	TGTTCCAGCAGCTTAAGGGCAGGGGGAAGAACTGAAGCTTTCTTT
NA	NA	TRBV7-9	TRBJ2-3	CASSQAVGTDTQYF	TGTGCCAGCAGCCAGGCCGTTGGGACAGATACGCAGTATTTT
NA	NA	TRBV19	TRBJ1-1	CAIRRGREGAEAFF	TGTGCCATACGAAGGGGCAGGGAAGGGGCTGAAGCTTTCTTT
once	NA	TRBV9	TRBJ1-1	CASSVNVYDTEAFF	TGTGCCAGCAGCGTAAACGTCTATGACACTGAAGCTTTCTTT
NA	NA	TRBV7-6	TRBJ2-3	CASSLGAISTDTQYF	TGTGCCAGCAGCTTAGGGGCTATTAGTACAGATACGCAGTATTTT
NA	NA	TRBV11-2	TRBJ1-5	CASSLREGNQPQHF	TGTGCCAGCAGCCTCAGGGAGGGCAATCAGCCCCAGCATTTT
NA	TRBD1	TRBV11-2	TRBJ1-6	CASSPPTGDNSPLHF	TGTGCCAGCAGCCCCCCGACAGGGGACAATTCACCCCTCCACTTT